This T cell receptor (beta chain) stems from a study of PD-L1 blockade in urothelial cancer. Study background: Between 0 and 3 chemotherapy regimens preceded treatment for each patient. Once treatment had started, blood was analyzed at 3 weeks (second dose) and again at 6 weeks.

Trimming removed 2 bases at V and 4 bases at J, with 5 bases between. CDR1 is GTSNPN, CDR2 SVGIG, per germline (reference sequence). CDR3 length equals 11 residues. As for time point: pretreatment peripheral blood. Sampling of each patient yielded between 1 and 8 specimens, collected pretreatment and on-treatment. The table came from immunoSEQ multiplex PCR; TCRdb's copy has only in-frame clones and leaves some out. This sample carries about 86,000 clones, over 65% of them seen once, and the ten largest clones take 13% to 15%. As concerns this clone: Its antigen is unknown.

Overall study results and limits: Enhanced expansion of tumor-associated blood clones at 3 weeks characterized durable-benefit patients.

This clonotype was obtained from a man in his 60s with urothelial cancer. This sequence joins TRBV30 and TRBJ1-2; no definite D call. The sequenced sample was PBMCs, obtained around atezolizumab (anti-PD-L1) treatment. DNA for the CDR3: TGTGCCTGGAGTAGCCGCTATGGCTACACCTTC. Translating it yields CAWSSRYGYTF.